This TCR beta chain was documented in a study of long-term antiretroviral therapy in people with HIV. Trimming stripped 3 bases from V and 0 bases from J, with 13 bases between. CDR1 and CDR2 (germline): SGDLS, YYNGEE. This CDR3 comprises 16 residues. The immunoSEQ assay was v3.0, run at survey level. The repertoire was sequenced with immunoSEQ multiplex PCR; TCRdb's copy has only in-frame clones and lacks some. The sample consists of 20,000 or so clones, around 83% of them appearing once. The V and J genes are TRBV9 and TRBJ2-4, with D possibly being TRBD2 (6 bases). Sequencing used unsorted PBMCs, obtained 0.1 years before starting antiretroviral therapy. The receptor was isolated from a man aged 18 to 35 with HIV. The CDR3 nucleotides are TGTGCCAGCAGCGCCGGAGAGGGACTAGCCAAAAACATTCAGTACTTC. It translates to CASSAGEGLAKNIQYF.